These 8 T cell receptor beta chains came from one sample sequenced in a study of early T cells in non-severe SARS-CoV-2 infection. TCRdb fed the 5' RACE reads into MiXCR, producing one record per CDR3 protein. This sample yields 50,000 to 55,000 distinct CDR3 sequences, of which around 10% are seen a single time; around 4% belongs to the top ten. The specimen was whole blood. The source of these receptors is an adult who was a healthcare worker with PCR-confirmed SARS-CoV-2 infection or an uninfected control (not recorded which).

This clonotype was counted ten times or more. The chain links TRBV12-3 or TRBV12-4 to TRBJ2-5, with D maybe TRBD2 (6 bases). Deletions cut 6 bases from V and 5 bases from J, with 13 bases between. The CDR3 extends over 13 amino acids. CDR3 region: CASSRGGLETQYF. CDR3 DNA: TGTGCCAGCAGCCGCGGAGGGTTGGAGACCCAGTACTTC.

This clonotype has at least ten counts. This sequence joins TRBV19 and TRBJ2-2; unclear D gene. The V and J ends lost 3 bases and 7 bases respectively, with 12 bases between them. The CDR3 contains 14 residues. Germline V CDR1 and CDR2: LNHDA, SQIVND (reference sequence). The CDR3 reads CASSMSRLGGELFF. Here the CDR3 DNA reads TGTGCCAGTAGTATGAGCCGACTCGGCGGGGAGCTGTTTTTT.

This clonotype has ten or more counts. This chain connects TRBV19 to TRBJ1-1; D is ambiguous. Germline-derived CDR1 and CDR2 are LNHDA and SQIVND (reference sequence). This CDR3 has 12 amino acids. Trimming shortened V by 6 bases and J by 1 base, and 6 bases separated the two germline ends. The CDR3 sequence: CASSAGNTEAFF. CDR3 sequence (DNA): TGTGCCAGTAGCGCAGGGAACACTGAAGCTTTCTTT. Complete variable domain (other parts from reference TRBV19 and TRBJ1-1): DGGITQSPKYLFRKEGQNVTLSCEQNLNHDAMYWYRQDPGQGLRLIYYSQIVNDFQKGDIAEGYSVSREKKESFPLTVTSAQKNPTAFYLCASSAGNTEAFFGQGTRLTVV.

This clonotype has a count of ten or more. This chain joins TRBV7-8 and TRBJ2-3; D unresolved. The CDR3 extends over 13 amino acids. Germline CDR1 and CDR2: SGHVS and FQNEAQ. The V and J ends lost 5 bases and 8 bases respectively, with 14 bases between them. The CDR3 is CASSRPPKGTQYF. The CDR3 bases are TGTGCCAGCAGCCGGCCACCCAAGGGTACGCAGTATTTT.

The genes are TRBV30 and TRBJ1-4; 10 bases map to TRBD1. Germline CDR1 is GTSNPN and CDR2 is SVGIG (reference sequence). The CDR3 is 16 amino acids. V was clipped by 1 base and J by 3 bases; unmatched bases: 5. DNA for the CDR3: TGTGCCTGGAGTGCAGCCGGGACAGGGGCTAATGAAAAACTGTTTTTT. Protein: CAWSAAGTGANEKLFF.

This clonotype was observed once. A much more abundant neighbour one base away suggests this may be a read error. V gene TRBV7-2 combines with J gene TRBJ2-1; a possible D gene is TRBD1 (6 bases). Germline V gene lookup returns CDR1 SGHTA and CDR2 FQGNSA. This CDR3 is 13 amino acids long. CDR3 bases: TGTGTCAGCAGGTACCAAACAGGGTATGAGCAGTTCTTC. This codes for CVSRYQTGYEQFF.

This clonotype has a handful of counts. This rearrangement joins TRBV3-1 to TRBJ1-3; 7 nucleotides match TRBD1. The CDR3 has 14 residues. The germline V gene has CDR1 LGHDT and CDR2 YNNKEL (reference sequence). After removal of 5 bases from V and 2 bases from J, the junction contained 3 bases not matched to a gene. CDR3 sequence (DNA): TGTGCCAGCAGCAAACAGGGGCCTGGAAACACCATATATTTT. Its translation: CASSKQGPGNTIYF.

This clonotype was observed at least ten times. The chain combines TRBV18 with TRBJ2-1; D might be TRBD2 (5 bases). Germline V gene data show CDR1 as KGHSH and CDR2 as LQKENI. This CDR3 region has 15 residues. Trimming shortened V by 3 bases and J by 2 bases, and 11 bases separated the two germline ends. Here the CDR3 reads CASSPGRGAYNEQFF. CDR3 nucleotide sequence: TGTGCCAGCTCACCGGGTCGGGGAGCCTACAATGAGCAGTTCTTC.